Below are 24 T cell receptor beta chains sequenced from a single sample in a study of blood T cell repertoires in COVID-19 (dated by TCRdb to 2020 to 2021). The library was built by means of the immunoSEQ multiplex PCR assay. Here the immuneACCESS table is served through TCRdb, limited to in-frame sequences with V and J called. Missing clones are a known gap in these copies; in checked studies unresolved V genes cover under half, and the rest lacks a known reason. Across this sample there are 72,000 or so clones, with 80% to 90% seen only once. The biggest ten clones account for roughly 5% of the sample. Sequences were obtained from peripheral blood. These receptors all stem from a man between 50 and 59 years old with active COVID-19.

The chain is built from TRBV9 and TRBJ2-2; 12 nucleotides line up with TRBD1. V trimming: 3 bases; J trimming: 5 bases; junction bases outside the gene matches: 8. Germline CDR1 reads SGDLS; CDR2 reads YYNGEE. The CDR3 spans 17 residues. This chain's CDR3 is CASSARRDRGRTGELFF. DNA of the CDR3: TGTGCCAGCAGCGCCAGACGGGACAGGGGGCGAACCGGGGAGCTGTTTTTT.

The chain couples TRBV11-3 to TRBJ2-1; TRBD2 matches at 11 bases. This CDR3 region has 15 residues. Germline-derived CDR1 and CDR2 are SGHNT and YENEEA. V trimming: 4 bases; J trimming: 4 bases; junction bases outside the gene matches: 3. The CDR3 nucleotides are TGTGCCAGCAGCTCCGGGACTAGCGGTTACAATGAGCAGTTCTTC. It encodes CASSSGTSGYNEQFF.

The V and J genes are TRBV5-1 and TRBJ1-1, with D possibly being TRBD1 (6 bases). The CDR3 consists of 14 residues. The V end was cut by 2 bases, the J end by 4 bases, with 12 bases between. Germline V gene data show CDR1 as SGHRS and CDR2 as YFSETQ. Here the CDR3 reads CASSLQGGGTEAFF. In DNA, the CDR3 is TGCGCCAGCAGCTTACAGGGTGGCGGCACTGAAGCTTTCTTT.

The V and J genes are TRBV3-1 (or the pseudogene TRBV3-2) and TRBJ1-1; 9 nucleotides match TRBD1. This CDR3 is 15 amino acids long. Per the germline V gene, CDR1 is LGHDT and CDR2 is YNNKEL (reference sequence). The V and J ends lost 7 bases and 4 bases, in that order; junction bases with no gene match: 10. This chain's CDR3 is CASTRTGDGGTEAFF. DNA for the CDR3: TGTGCCAGCACCCGGACAGGGGACGGAGGCACTGAAGCTTTCTTT.

This chain uses TRBV24-1 with TRBJ2-2, with D possibly matching TRBD1 (5 bases). In germline, CDR1 is KGHDR, CDR2 SFDVKD. This CDR3 region has 14 residues. V was shortened by 7 bases and J by 1 base, with 9 bases between the two germline ends. The CDR3 DNA reads TGTGCCACCAGGACCCAGGGGAACACCGGGGAGCTGTTTTTT. The encoded protein is CATRTQGNTGELFF.

This clone appeared once. This chain uses TRBV24-1 with TRBJ1-2, with 8 bases fitting TRBD1. Germline V gene data show CDR1 as KGHDR and CDR2 as SFDVKD. CDR3 size: 14 residues. J lost 3 bases, V lost 2 bases, and 1 base had no gene match. The CDR3 loop is CATSDSTGDYGYTF. CDR3 bases: TGTGCCACCAGTGATTCGACAGGGGACTATGGCTACACCTTC.

The table lists this clone with a few counts. The chain couples TRBV19 to TRBJ1-2, with D unresolved. CDR3 length: 15 residues. The V gene's germline CDR1 is LNHDA and CDR2 SQIVND (reference sequence). Trimming pared 5 bases from V and 6 bases from J, leaving 19 bases between. CDR3 region: CASSPISLPRDGYTF. The DNA for the CDR3 is TGTGCCAGTAGTCCAATATCGCTACCGAGGGATGGCTACACCTTC.

Regarding this clone: The germline gene is not matched at one end of the junction; a read error may be the cause. V is TRBV2 and J is TRBJ2-7, with TRBD1 matching 7 bases. The CDR3 spans 11 residues. In germline, CDR1 is SNHLY, CDR2 FYNNEI. This chain's CDR3 is CASSGRQGRLF. As DNA, the CDR3 is TGTGCCAGCAGTGGAAGACAGGGCCGCCTCTTC.

The rearrangement uses TRBV27 and TRBJ2-1; 7 bases align to TRBD1. Looked up from germline, CDR1 is MNHEY and CDR2 is SMNVEV (reference sequence). There are 13 residues in the CDR3. The V gene end was trimmed by 5 bases and the J gene end by 11 bases; junction bases not matched to a gene: 9. DNA for the CDR3: TGTGCCAGCAGTCCAAACCCGACAGGGAAGCAGTTCTTC. Amino acid sequence: CASSPNPTGKQFF.

The chain is built from TRBV27 and TRBJ2-2; 10 bases are a match to TRBD2. This CDR3 contains 19 residues. Germline CDR1 is MNHEY and CDR2 is SMNVEV (reference sequence). V dropped 2 bases and J dropped 5; count of bases not matched to a gene: 14. The CDR3 region is CASSLNVPSGSGWTGELFF. The CDR3 DNA follows: TGTGCCAGCAGTTTAAATGTGCCTAGCGGGAGCGGATGGACCGGGGAGCTGTTTTTT.

V gene TRBV6-1 combines with J gene TRBJ1-1; 7 bases map to TRBD1. The CDR3 runs 15 residues. Unmatched junction bases numbered 5, after V lost 0 bases and J lost 4 bases. In germline, CDR1 is MNHNS, CDR2 SASEGT. The CDR3 protein is CASSEALSGGTEAFF. The DNA for the CDR3 is TGTGCCAGCAGTGAAGCCCTTTCAGGGGGCACTGAAGCTTTCTTT.

The J gene is TRBJ1-1, the V gene TRBV6-2 or TRBV6-3; D is undetermined. Trimming shortened V by 2 bases and J by 5 bases, and 6 bases separated the two germline ends. The CDR3 is 12 amino acids. CDR1 and CDR2 (germline): MNHEY, SVGEGT. The CDR3 reads CASSYEGTEAFF. CDR3 coding DNA: TGTGCCAGCAGTTACGAGGGTACTGAAGCTTTCTTT.

The V and J genes are TRBV28 and TRBJ2-4, with D possibly being TRBD1 (5 bases). This CDR3 spans 13 amino acids. Trimming left V 6 bases short and J 11 bases short, with 17 bases between. CDR1 MDHEN and CDR2 SYDVKM come from the germline V gene. CDR3 coding DNA: TGTGCCAGCAGCGACCTAGGGGCGGCAGTTCAGTACTTC. The encoded protein is CASSDLGAAVQYF.

This chain links TRBV20-1 with TRBJ2-5; TRBD2 agrees at 7 bases. The V gene's germline CDR1 is DFQATT and CDR2 SNEGSKA (reference sequence). The CDR3 runs to 14 residues. V lost 3 bases to trimming and J lost 2 bases; unmatched junction nucleotides: 6. In nucleotides, the CDR3 is TGCAGTGCTAGTCAAGCGGGACTTCAAGAGACCCAGTACTTC. Amino acids: CSASQAGLQETQYF.

The chain is built from TRBV7-2 and TRBJ2-7; 11 bases match TRBD2. J lost 3 bases, V lost 7 bases, and 5 bases had no gene match. The CDR3 spans 14 residues. CDR1 is SGHTA and CDR2 is FQGNSA in the germline V gene. As DNA, the CDR3 is TGTGCCAGCATCGAGACTAGCGGGATCTACGAGCAGTACTTC. This sequence encodes CASIETSGIYEQYF.

V is TRBV27 and J is TRBJ1-2; D gene ambiguous. V lost 5 bases and J 3 bases, leaving 16 bases between the germline ends. The germline V gene has CDR1 MNHEY and CDR2 SMNVEV (reference sequence). This CDR3 contains 15 residues. The CDR3 region has the DNA TGTGCCAGCAGTCCCTCGAAGAGAGCCGACTATGGCTACACCTTC. Its translation is CASSPSKRADYGYTF.

In this sample, this clone turned up a few times. This chain joins TRBV5-6 and TRBJ2-7; 7 nucleotides agree with TRBD1. Germline V gene lookup returns CDR1 SGHDT and CDR2 YYEEEE. The CDR3 contains 14 residues. The V segment lost 2 bases and the J segment 1 base; nucleotides outside the gene matches: 3. The CDR3 loop reads CASSLTQGSYEQYF. CDR3 nucleotide sequence: TGTGCCAGCAGCTTAACACAGGGGTCCTACGAGCAGTACTTC.

The chain recombines TRBV30 with TRBJ1-5, with 8 bases that match TRBD1. V lost 0 bases to trimming and J lost 2 bases; unmatched junction nucleotides: 3. Germline CDR1 reads GTSNPN; CDR2 reads SVGIG (reference sequence). This CDR3 has 15 residues. The CDR3 DNA is TGTGCCTGGAGTGTGACAGGGGAAGGCAATCAGCCCCAGCATTTT. Translating it yields CAWSVTGEGNQPQHF.

This chain uses TRBV5-5 with TRBJ1-2, with a weak D call TRBD1 (5 bases). The germline V gene encodes CDR1 SGHKS and CDR2 YYEKEE (reference sequence). The CDR3 covers 15 residues. V was shortened by 1 base and J by 4 bases, with 14 bases between the two germline ends. This CDR3 reads CASSLRGFGSYGYTF. The CDR3 DNA sequence: TGTGCCAGCAGCTTGCGGGGGTTCGGTAGCTATGGCTACACCTTC.

The rearrangement links TRBV5-6 to TRBJ1-4; no definite D call. Between the trimmed V and J ends, which lost 1 base and 4 bases, there was a span of 11 bases. The V gene's germline CDR1 is SGHDT and CDR2 YYEEEE. This CDR3 comprises 15 residues. The CDR3 here is CASSLNGRLNEKLFF. CDR3 in DNA: TGTGCCAGCAGCTTGAATGGCAGACTTAATGAAAAACTGTTTTTT.

The chain combines TRBV6-1 with TRBJ1-5, with TRBD1 as a possible D gene (5 bases). Trimming took off 0 bases at V and 3 bases at J, with 15 bases between the two ends. The CDR3 is made up of 17 amino acids. Germline loops: CDR1 MNHNS, CDR2 SASEGT. CDR3 amino acids: CASSEAFGGPLNQPQHF. The CDR3 coding sequence is TGTGCCAGCAGTGAAGCTTTCGGGGGTCCCCTCAATCAGCCCCAGCATTTT.

The genes are TRBV6-6 and TRBJ2-1; TRBD1 might be the D (5 bases). CDR1 MNHNY and CDR2 SVGAGI come from the germline V gene (reference sequence). This CDR3 region has 16 residues. The V end lost 4 bases, the J end lost 4 bases, and 17 bases lay between the germline ends. CDR3 DNA: TGTGCCAGCAGTTTGCCGCCAGGGCTAGTTTACAATGAGCAGTTCTTC. The encoded protein is CASSLPPGLVYNEQFF.

The chain uses TRBV14 and TRBJ1-1; 7 positions match TRBD1. CDR1 is SGHDN and CDR2 is FVKESK in the germline V gene. The CDR3 is 16 amino acids. The ends lost 2 bases at V and 6 bases at J; junction bases unmatched: 12. The chain's CDR3 is CASSQWGAGGMAEAFF. The CDR3, as DNA: TGTGCCAGCAGCCAATGGGGGGCAGGGGGTATGGCTGAAGCTTTCTTT.

The chain combines TRBV18 with TRBJ2-1; D is uncertain. The CDR3 length is 14 residues. Per the germline V gene, CDR1 is KGHSH and CDR2 is LQKENI. Trimming removed 3 bases at V and 5 bases at J, with 11 bases between. This CDR3 is CASSPLTRNNEQFF. As DNA, the CDR3 is TGTGCCAGCTCACCCCTGACCAGGAACAATGAGCAGTTCTTC.